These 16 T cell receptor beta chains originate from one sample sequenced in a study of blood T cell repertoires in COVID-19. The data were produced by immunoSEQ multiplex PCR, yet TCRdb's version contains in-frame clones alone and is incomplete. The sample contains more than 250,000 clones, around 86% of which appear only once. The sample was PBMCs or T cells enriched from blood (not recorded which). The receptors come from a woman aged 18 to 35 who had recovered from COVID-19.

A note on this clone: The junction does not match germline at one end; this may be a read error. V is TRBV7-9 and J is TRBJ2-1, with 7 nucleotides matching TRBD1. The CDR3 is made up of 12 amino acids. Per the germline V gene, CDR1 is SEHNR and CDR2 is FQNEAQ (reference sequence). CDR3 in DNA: TGTGCCAGCAGCTGGGACGGTGAGCAGGGGGTCTTC. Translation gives CASSWDGEQGVF.

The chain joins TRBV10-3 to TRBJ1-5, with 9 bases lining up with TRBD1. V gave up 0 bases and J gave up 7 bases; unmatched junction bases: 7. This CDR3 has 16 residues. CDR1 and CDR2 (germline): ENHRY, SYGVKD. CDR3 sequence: CAISESSGTGYQPQHF. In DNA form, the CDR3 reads TGTGCCATCAGTGAGTCCAGTGGGACAGGGTACCAGCCCCAGCATTTT.

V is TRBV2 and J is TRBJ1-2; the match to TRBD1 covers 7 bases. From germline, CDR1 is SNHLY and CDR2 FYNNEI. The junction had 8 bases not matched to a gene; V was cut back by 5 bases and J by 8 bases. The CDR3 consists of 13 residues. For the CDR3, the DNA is TGTGCCAGCAGTTCTACAGGGGCCTCCGGCTACACCTTC. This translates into CASSSTGASGYTF.

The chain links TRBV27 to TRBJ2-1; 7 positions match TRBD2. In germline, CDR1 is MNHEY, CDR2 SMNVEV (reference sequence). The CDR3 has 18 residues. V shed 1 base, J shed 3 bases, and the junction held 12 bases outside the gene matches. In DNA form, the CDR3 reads TGTGCCAGCAGTTTATACCGGGGAGGGAAGGGGCTCTACAATGAGCAGTTCTTC. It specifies CASSLYRGGKGLYNEQFF.

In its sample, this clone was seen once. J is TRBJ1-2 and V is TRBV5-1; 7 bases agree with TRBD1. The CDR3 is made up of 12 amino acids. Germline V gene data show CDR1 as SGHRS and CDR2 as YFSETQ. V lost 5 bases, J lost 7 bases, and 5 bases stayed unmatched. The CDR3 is CASSAGQIGYTF. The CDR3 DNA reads TGCGCCAGCAGTGCGGGACAGATTGGCTACACCTTC.

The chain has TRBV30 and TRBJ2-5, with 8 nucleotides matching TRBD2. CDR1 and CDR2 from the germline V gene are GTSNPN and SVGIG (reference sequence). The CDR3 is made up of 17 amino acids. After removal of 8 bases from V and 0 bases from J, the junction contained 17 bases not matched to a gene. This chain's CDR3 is CAPTGGSGEPYQETQYF. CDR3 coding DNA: TGTGCCCCCACCGGGGGTAGCGGGGAGCCATACCAAGAGACCCAGTACTTC.

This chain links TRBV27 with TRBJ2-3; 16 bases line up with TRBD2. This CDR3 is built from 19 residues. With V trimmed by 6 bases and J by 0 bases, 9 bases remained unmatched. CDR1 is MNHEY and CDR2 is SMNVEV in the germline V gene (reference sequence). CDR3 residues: CASRLRGLAGGFSTDTQYF. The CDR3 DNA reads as TGTGCCAGCAGACTTAGGGGACTAGCGGGAGGGTTTAGCACAGATACGCAGTATTTT.

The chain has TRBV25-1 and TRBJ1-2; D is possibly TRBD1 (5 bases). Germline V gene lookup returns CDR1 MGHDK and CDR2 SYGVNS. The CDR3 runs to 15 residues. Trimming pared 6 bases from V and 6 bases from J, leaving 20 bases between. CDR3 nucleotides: TGTGCCAGCAGCCGAGGACGGGGACTGGAAGATGGCTACACCTTC. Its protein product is CASSRGRGLEDGYTF.

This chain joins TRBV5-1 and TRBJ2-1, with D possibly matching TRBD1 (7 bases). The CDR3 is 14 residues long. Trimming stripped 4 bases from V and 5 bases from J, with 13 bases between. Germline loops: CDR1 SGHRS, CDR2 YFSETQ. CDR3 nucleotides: TGCGCCAGCAGCCGCGGGACAGCTGACAATGAGCAGTTCTTC. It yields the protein CASSRGTADNEQFF.

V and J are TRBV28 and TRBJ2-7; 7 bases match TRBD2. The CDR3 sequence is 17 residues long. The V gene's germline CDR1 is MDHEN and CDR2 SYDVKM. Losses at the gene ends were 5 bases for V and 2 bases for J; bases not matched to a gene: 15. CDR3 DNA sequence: TGTGCCAGCAGTCTGGTAGCGGGCCGTAAGGCCCCCTACGAGCAGTACTTC. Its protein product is CASSLVAGRKAPYEQYF.

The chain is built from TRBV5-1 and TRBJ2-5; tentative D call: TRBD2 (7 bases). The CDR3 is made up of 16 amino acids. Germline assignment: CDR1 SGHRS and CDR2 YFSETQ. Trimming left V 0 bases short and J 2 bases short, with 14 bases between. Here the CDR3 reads CASSLEWGGGQETQYF. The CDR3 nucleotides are TGCGCCAGCAGCTTGGAGTGGGGAGGGGGTCAAGAGACCCAGTACTTC.

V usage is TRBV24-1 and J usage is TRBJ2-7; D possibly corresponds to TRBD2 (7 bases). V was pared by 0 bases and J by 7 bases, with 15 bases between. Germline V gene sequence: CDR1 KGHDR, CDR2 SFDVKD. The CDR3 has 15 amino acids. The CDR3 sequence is CATSDLRQGGGEQYF. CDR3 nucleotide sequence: TGTGCCACCAGTGATTTGAGGCAGGGAGGGGGAGAGCAGTACTTC.

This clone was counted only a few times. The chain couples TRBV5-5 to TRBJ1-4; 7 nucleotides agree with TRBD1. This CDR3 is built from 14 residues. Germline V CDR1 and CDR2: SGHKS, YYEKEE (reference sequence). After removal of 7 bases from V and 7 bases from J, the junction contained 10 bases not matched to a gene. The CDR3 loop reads CASGKTGFGEKLFF. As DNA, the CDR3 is TGTGCCAGCGGGAAGACAGGGTTTGGTGAAAAACTGTTTTTT.

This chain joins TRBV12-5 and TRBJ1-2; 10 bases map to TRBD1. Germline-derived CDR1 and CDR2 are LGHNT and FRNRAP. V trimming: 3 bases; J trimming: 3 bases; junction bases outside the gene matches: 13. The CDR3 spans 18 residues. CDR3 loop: CASGFHEDRGKKDYGYTF. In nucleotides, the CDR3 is TGTGCTAGTGGTTTTCATGAGGACAGGGGGAAGAAGGACTATGGCTACACCTTC.

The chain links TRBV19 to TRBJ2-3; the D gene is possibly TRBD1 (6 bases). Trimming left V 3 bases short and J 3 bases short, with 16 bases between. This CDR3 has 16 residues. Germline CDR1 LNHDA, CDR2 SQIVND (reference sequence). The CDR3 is CASSMSTGRGTDTQYF. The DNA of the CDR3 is TGTGCCAGTAGTATGAGCACAGGGCGAGGAACAGATACGCAGTATTTT. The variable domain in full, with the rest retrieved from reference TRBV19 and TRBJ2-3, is DGGITQSPKYLFRKEGQNVTLSCEQNLNHDAMYWYRQDPGQGLRLIYYSQIVNDFQKGDIAEGYSVSREKKESFPLTVTSAQKNPTAFYLCASSMSTGRGTDTQYFGPGTRLTVL.

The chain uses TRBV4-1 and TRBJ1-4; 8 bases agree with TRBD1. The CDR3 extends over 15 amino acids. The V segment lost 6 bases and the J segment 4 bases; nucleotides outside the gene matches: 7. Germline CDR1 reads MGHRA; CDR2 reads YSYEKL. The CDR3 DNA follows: TGCGCCAGCAGATCATACAGGGGGAGTAATGAAAAACTGTTTTTT. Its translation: CASRSYRGSNEKLFF.